The T cell receptor (beta chain) under discussion was sequenced for a study of cytomegalovirus exposure and HLA in healthy donors. Study results and caveats: A reported reduction in N-insertions relative to the approximately 600-donor mean was seen in an Asian-associated ancestry cluster in a later analysis. The authors excluded some V segments, including TRBV6-2 and TRBV6-3, as indistinguishable.

The CDR3 consists of 15 residues. The germline gives CDR1 KGHSH, CDR2 LQKENI. V lost 6 bases to trimming and J lost 0 bases; unmatched junction nucleotides: 6. Vbeta (60) and Jbeta (13) primers were used in the PCR. Assay: immunoSEQ multiplex PCR; the TCRdb copy retains only in-frame clones and omits some. The sample consists of about 98,000 clones, approximately 72% of them appearing once. Details on this clone: No antigen is known for it.

The sequenced sample was PBMCs. The receptor was derived from a young man in good health and CMV-seropositive. This chain links TRBV18 with TRBJ1-1; 8 bases are a match to TRBD1. CDR3 bases: TGTGCCAGCTCCCGGACAGGGCTCATGAACACTGAAGCTTTCTTT. It encodes CASSRTGLMNTEAFF.